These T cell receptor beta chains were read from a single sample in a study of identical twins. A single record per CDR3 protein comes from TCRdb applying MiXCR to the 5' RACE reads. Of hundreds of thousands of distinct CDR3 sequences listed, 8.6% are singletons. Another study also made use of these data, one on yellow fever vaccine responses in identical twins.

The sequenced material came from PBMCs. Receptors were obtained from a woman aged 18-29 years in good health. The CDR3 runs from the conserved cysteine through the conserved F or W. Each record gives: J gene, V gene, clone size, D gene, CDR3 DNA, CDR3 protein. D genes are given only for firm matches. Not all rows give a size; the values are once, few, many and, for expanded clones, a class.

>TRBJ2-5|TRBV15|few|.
TGTGCCACCAGCAGAGATGTGGAGACCCAGTACTTC
CATSRDVETQYF
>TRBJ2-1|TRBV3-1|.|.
TGTGCCAGCAGCCAAGAGCGAAACGGGGGCCCGGGGGAGCAGTTCTTC
CASSQERNGGPGEQFF
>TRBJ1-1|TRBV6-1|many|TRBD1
TGTGCCGGGGCTGGGGACAGGAACACTGAAGCTTTCTTT
CAGAGDRNTEAFF
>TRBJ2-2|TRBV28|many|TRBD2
TGTGCCAGCACTCCGCTAGCGGGGGGGCCGGACACCGGGGAGCTGTTTTTT
CASTPLAGGPDTGELFF
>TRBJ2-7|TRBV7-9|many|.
TGTGCCAGCAGCTTCCGAGATGCACCCTACGAGCAGTACTTC
CASSFRDAPYEQYF
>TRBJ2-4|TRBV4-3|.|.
TGCGCCAGCAGCCAAGGGGGTGGGGGCTCAAACATTCAGTACTTC
CASSQGGGGSNIQYF
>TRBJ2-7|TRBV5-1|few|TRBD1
TGCGCCAGCACCGAAGGACAGGGGAGCGACGAGCAGTACTTC
CASTEGQGSDEQYF
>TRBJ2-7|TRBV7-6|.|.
TGTGCCAGCAGCCCGAGTTCCTACGAGCTGTACTTC
CASSPSSYELYF
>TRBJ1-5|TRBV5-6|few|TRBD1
TGTGCCAGCAGCTTGAGGACAGGGGGATCTCAGCCCCAGCATTTT
CASSLRTGGSQPQHF
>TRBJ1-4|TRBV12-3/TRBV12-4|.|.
TGTGCCAGCACCTTTTACATAGGATCTAATGAAAAACTGTTTTTT
CASTFYIGSNEKLFF
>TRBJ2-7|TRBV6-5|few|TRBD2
TGTGCCAGCAGTTACCCTATTGGGGAGGGGAACTACGAGCAGTACTTC
CASSYPIGEGNYEQYF
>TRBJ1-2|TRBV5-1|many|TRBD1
TGCGCCAGCAGCTTGCACGGACAGGGCTACGGCTACACCTTC
CASSLHGQGYGYTF
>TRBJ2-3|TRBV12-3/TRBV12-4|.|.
TGTGCCAGCAGTTTGCGTGAAGGCACAGATACGCAGTATTTT
CASSLREGTDTQYF
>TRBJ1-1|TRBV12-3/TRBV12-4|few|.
TGTGCCAGCAGTTTCAAACTGGGCACTGAAGCTTTCTTT
CASSFKLGTEAFF
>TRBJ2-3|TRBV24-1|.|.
TGTGCCACCAGTGATCGGCGGGGCACAGATACGCAGTATTTT
CATSDRRGTDTQYF
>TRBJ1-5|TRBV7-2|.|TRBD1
TGTGCCAGCAGCTGGTTGGGACAGCCCAATCAGCCCCAGCATTTT
CASSWLGQPNQPQHF
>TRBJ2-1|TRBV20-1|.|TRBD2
TGCAGTGCTGAAGGGACTAGCAGCAATGAGCAGTTCTTC
CSAEGTSSNEQFF
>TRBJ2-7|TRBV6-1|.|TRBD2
TGTGCCAGCAGTGTGGGGGTAGCGGGAGTGAAGGTCTACGAGCAGTACTTC
CASSVGVAGVKVYEQYF